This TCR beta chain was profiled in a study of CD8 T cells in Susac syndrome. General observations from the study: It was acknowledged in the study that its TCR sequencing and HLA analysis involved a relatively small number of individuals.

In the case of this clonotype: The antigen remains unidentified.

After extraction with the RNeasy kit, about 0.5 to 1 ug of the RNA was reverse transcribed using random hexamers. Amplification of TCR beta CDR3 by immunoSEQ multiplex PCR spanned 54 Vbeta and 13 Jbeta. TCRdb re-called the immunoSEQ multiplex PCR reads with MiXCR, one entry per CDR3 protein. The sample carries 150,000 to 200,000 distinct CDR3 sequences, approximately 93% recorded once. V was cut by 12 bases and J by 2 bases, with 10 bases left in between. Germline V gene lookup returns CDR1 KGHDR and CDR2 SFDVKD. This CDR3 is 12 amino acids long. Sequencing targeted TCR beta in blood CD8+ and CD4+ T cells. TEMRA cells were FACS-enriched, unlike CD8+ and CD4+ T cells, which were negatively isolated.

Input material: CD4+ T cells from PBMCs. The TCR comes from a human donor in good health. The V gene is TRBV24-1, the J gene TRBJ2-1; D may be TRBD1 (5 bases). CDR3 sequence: CAVAGTYNEQFF. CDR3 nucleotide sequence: TGTGCCGTAGCAGGGACCTACAATGAGCAGTTCTTC.